Each of the 9 T cell receptor beta chains below was sequenced from the same sample in a study of shared clonotypes between healthy human individuals. Libraries were prepared by immunoSEQ multiplex PCR; TCRdb keeps only in-frame clonotypes and omits some of them. The sample has fewer than 1.6 million clones, approximately 98.5% seen once. Sequenced sample: naive CD4+ T cells sorted from blood. Subset of the sample: CD45RA+ positively selected. The receptors here all came from a young man in good health.

This clone has only one observation. This specimen includes other DNA sequences encoding the same CDR3. The chain employs TRBV29-1 and TRBJ1-5; TRBD1 matches 8 bases. The ends lost 7 bases at V and 5 bases at J; junction bases unmatched: 7. The CDR3 loop spans 13 amino acids. Per the germline V gene, CDR1 is SQVTM and CDR2 is ANQGSEA. The CDR3 sequence: CSAGTGRDQPQHF. CDR3 coding DNA: TGCAGCGCCGGGACAGGAAGAGATCAGCCCCAGCATTTT.

V and J are TRBV19 and TRBJ2-1; a possible D gene is TRBD2 (5 bases). The germline V and J ends were trimmed by 3 bases and 0 bases, with 9 bases remaining between them. This CDR3 is built from 15 residues. Germline V gene data show CDR1 as LNHDA and CDR2 as SQIVND (reference sequence). CDR3 DNA sequence: TGTGCCAGTAGTATTTATGCGGGCTCCTACAATGAGCAGTTCTTC. This encodes CASSIYAGSYNEQFF.

The CDR3 reads CASSLIRDQPQHF. DNA of the CDR3: TGTGCCAGCAGTCTCATCAGGGATCAGCCCCAGCATTTT. The chain employs TRBV7-2 and TRBJ1-5, with a possible D match to TRBD1 (5 bases). V dropped 6 bases and J dropped 5 bases, with 11 bases sitting between them. Germline lookup yields CDR1 SGHTA and CDR2 FQGNSA. This CDR3 spans 13 amino acids.

This clone was seen once. J is TRBJ1-4 and V is TRBV29-1, with D possibly being TRBD1 (6 bases). V lost 4 bases to trimming and J lost 8 bases, with 11 bases between them. The CDR3 loop spans 12 amino acids. CDR1 and CDR2 from the germline V gene are SQVTM and ANQGSEA. The CDR3 bases are TGCAGCGTTGTCTACGGGGGCGAAAAACTGTTTTTT. It encodes CSVVYGGEKLFF.

The chain combines TRBV6-1 with TRBJ2-5, with 11 bases matching TRBD2. The junction had 6 bases not matched to a gene; V was cut back by 7 bases and J by 2 bases. Germline values: CDR1 MNHNS, CDR2 SASEGT. The CDR3 spans 15 residues. CDR3 residues: CASTRTSGPQETQYF. For the CDR3, the DNA is TGTGCCAGCACGCGGACTAGCGGGCCGCAAGAGACCCAGTACTTC.

V is TRBV19 and J is TRBJ2-2; tentative D call: TRBD2 (5 bases). Germline V CDR1 and CDR2: LNHDA, SQIVND (reference sequence). The CDR3 totals 15 residues. Trimming cost V 7 bases and J 1 base, with 13 bases left between them. The CDR3 DNA reads as TGTGCCAGTACCCCGGCGAGGGTGAACACCGGGGAGCTGTTTTTT. Protein: CASTPARVNTGELFF. Variable domain in full (rest from reference TRBV19 and TRBJ2-2): DGGITQSPKYLFRKEGQNVTLSCEQNLNHDAMYWYRQDPGQGLRLIYYSQIVNDFQKGDIAEGYSVSREKKESFPLTVTSAQKNPTAFYLCASTPARVNTGELFFGEGSRLTVL.

This clone has only one observation. CDR3 in DNA: TGTGCCACCAGCAGAGCGGGAACTCCGAACGAGCAGTACTTC. Its protein is CATSRAGTPNEQYF. The chain couples TRBV15 to TRBJ2-7, with D possibly matching TRBD2 (5 bases). The germline V and J ends were trimmed by 1 base and 5 bases, with 12 bases remaining between them. The CDR3 sequence is 14 residues long. Germline CDR1 LNHNV, CDR2 YYDKDF (reference sequence). The complete variable domain, with remaining parts taken from reference TRBV15 and TRBJ2-7, reads DAMVIQNPRYQVTQFGKPVTLSCSQTLNHNVMYWYQQKSSQAPKLLFHYYDKDFNNEADTPDNFQSRRPNTSFCFLDIRSPGLGDTAMYLCATSRAGTPNEQYFGPGTRLTVT.

The CDR3 loop is CSARDVDSNQPQHF. In nucleotides, the CDR3 is TGCAGCGCACGGGACGTGGATAGCAATCAGCCCCAGCATTTT. V gene TRBV29-1 combines with J gene TRBJ1-5; D is perhaps TRBD1 (5 bases). V was cut by 7 bases and J by 0 bases, with 13 bases left in between. Germline values: CDR1 SQVTM, CDR2 ANQGSEA. CDR3 length equals 14 residues.

The J gene is TRBJ2-1, the V gene TRBV27; 12 positions agree with TRBD2. The germline V gene has CDR1 MNHEY and CDR2 SMNVEV (reference sequence). V lost 3 bases and J lost 4; bases outside the gene matches: 10. The CDR3 length is 18 residues. The CDR3 coding sequence is TGTGCCAGCAGTTTTAGGGCGACTAGCGGGAGTCTTTACAATGAGCAGTTCTTC. Translation gives CASSFRATSGSLYNEQFF.